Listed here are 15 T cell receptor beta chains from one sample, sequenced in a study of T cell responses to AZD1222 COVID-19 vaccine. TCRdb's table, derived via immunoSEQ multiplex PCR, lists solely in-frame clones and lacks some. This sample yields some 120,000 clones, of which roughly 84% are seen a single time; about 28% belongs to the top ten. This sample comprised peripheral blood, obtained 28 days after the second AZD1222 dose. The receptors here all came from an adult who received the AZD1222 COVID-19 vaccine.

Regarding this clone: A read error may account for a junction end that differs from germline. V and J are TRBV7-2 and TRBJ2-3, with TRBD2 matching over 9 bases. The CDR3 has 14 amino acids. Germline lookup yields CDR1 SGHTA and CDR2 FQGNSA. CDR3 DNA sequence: TGTGCCAGCAGCCCCCGGGTGAGCGGGGGGCAACTTGTTTTT. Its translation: CASSPRVSGGQLVF.

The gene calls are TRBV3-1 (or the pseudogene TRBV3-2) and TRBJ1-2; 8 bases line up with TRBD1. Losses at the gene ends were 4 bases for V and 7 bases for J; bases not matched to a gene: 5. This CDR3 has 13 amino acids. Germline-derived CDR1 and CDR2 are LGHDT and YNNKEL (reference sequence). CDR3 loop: CASSPKQGVGYTF. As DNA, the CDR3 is TGTGCCAGCAGCCCGAAACAGGGGGTTGGCTACACCTTC.

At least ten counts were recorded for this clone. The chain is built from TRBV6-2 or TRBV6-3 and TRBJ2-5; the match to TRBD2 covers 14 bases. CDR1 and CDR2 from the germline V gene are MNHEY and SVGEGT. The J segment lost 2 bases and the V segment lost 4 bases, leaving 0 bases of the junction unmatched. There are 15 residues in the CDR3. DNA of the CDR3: TGTGCCAGCAGTTGGACTAGCGGGGGGCAAGAGACCCAGTACTTC. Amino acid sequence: CASSWTSGGQETQYF.

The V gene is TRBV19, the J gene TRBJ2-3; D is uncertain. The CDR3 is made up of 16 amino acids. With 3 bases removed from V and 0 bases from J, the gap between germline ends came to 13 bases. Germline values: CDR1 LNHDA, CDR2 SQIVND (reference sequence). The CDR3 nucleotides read TGTGCCAGTAGTATGGCCTTGGGCTACAGCACAGATACGCAGTATTTT. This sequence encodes CASSMALGYSTDTQYF.

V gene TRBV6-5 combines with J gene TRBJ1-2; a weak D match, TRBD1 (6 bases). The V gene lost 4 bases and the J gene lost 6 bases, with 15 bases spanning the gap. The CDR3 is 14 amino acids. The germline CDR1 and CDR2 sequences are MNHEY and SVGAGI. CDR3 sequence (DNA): TGTGCCAGCAGTTCGGAAACAGGGATTCATGGCTACACCTTC. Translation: CASSSETGIHGYTF.

Written as DNA, the CDR3 is TGCGCCAGCAGCTCGTATAGGGGGGCCACTGAAGCTTTCTTT. Translation gives CASSSYRGATEAFF. V and J are TRBV5-1 and TRBJ1-1; TRBD1 is a possible D gene (6 bases). V dropped 3 bases and J dropped 4 bases, with 13 bases sitting between them. The CDR3 spans 14 residues. Per the germline V gene, CDR1 is SGHRS and CDR2 is YFSETQ.

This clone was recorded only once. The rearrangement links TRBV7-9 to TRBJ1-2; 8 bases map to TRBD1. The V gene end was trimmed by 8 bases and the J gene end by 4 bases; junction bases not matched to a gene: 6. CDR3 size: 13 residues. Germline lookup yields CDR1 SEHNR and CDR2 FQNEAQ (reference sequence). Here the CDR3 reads CASETGTGYGYTF. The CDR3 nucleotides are TGTGCCAGCGAAACCGGGACAGGCTATGGCTACACCTTC.

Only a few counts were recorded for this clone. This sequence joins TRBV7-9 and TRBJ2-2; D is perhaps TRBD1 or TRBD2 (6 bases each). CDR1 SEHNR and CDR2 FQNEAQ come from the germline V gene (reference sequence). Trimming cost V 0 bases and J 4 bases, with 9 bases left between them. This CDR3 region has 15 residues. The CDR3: CASSLARGLTGELFF. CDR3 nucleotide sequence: TGTGCCAGCAGCTTAGCCAGGGGACTCACCGGGGAGCTGTTTTTT. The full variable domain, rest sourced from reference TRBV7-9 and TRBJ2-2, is DTGVSQNPRHKITKRGQNVTFRCDPISEHNRLYWYRQTLGQGPEFLTYFQNEAQLEKSRLLSDRFSAERPKGSFSTLEIQRTEQGDSAMYLCASSLARGLTGELFFGEGSRLTVL.

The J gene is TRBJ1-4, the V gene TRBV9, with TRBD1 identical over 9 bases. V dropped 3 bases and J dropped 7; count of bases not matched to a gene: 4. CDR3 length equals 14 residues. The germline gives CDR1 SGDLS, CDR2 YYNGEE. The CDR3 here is CASSAQGAAEKLFF. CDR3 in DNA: TGTGCCAGCAGCGCACAGGGGGCGGCTGAAAAACTGTTTTTT. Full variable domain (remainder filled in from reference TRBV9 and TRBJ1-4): DSGVTQTPKHLITATGQRVTLRCSPRSGDLSVYWYQQSLDQGLQFLIQYYNGEERAKGNILERFSAQQFPDLHSELNLSSLELGDSALYFCASSAQGAAEKLFFGSGTQLSVL.

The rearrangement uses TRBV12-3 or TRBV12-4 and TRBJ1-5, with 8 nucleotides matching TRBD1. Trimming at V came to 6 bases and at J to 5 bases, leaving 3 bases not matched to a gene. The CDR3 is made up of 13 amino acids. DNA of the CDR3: TGTGCCAGCAGCACACAGGGGGATCAGCCCCAGCATTTT. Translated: CASSTQGDQPQHF.

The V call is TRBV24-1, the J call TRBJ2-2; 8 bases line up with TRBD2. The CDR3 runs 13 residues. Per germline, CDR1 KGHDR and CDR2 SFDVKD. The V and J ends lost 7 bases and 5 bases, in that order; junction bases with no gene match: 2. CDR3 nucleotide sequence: TGTGCCACCAGGCGGGGGGAGACCGGGGAGCTGTTTTTT. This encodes CATRRGETGELFF.

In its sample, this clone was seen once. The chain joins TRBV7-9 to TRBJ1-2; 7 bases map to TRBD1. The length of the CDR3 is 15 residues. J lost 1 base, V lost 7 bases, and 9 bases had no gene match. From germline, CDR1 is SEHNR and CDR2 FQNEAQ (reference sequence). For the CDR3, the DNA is TGTGCCAGCACCATCGGAGGGGGCGTTAACTATGGCTACACCTTC. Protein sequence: CASTIGGGVNYGYTF.

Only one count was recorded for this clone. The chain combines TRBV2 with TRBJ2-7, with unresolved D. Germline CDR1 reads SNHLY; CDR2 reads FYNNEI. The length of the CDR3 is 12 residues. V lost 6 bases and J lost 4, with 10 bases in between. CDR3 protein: CASRRGGYEQYF. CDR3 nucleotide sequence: TGTGCCAGCAGGAGAGGCGGATACGAGCAGTACTTC.

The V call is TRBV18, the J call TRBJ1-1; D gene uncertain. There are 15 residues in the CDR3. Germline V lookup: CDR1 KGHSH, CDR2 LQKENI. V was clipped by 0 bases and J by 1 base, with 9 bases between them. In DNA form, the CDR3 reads TGTGCCAGCTCACCACCAAGTTATAAGAACACTGAAGCTTTCTTT. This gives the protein CASSPPSYKNTEAFF.

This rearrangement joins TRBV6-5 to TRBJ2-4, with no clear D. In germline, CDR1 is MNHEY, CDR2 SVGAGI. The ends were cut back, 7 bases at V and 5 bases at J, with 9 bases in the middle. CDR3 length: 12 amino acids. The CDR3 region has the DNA TGTGCCAGCACTCAACTACAAAACATTCAGTACTTC. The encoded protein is CASTQLQNIQYF.